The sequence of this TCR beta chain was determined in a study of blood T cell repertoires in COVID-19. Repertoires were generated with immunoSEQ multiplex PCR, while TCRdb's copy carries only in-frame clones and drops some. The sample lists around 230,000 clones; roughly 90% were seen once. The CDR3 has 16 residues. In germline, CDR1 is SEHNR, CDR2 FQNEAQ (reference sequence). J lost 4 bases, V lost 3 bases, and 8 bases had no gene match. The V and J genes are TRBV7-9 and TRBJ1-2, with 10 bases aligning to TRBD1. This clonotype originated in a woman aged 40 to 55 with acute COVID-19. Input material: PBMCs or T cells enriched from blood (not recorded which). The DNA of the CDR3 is TGTGCCAGCAGCTTGGGACAGGGGTCCTCCCTCTATGGCTACACCTTC. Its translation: CASSLGQGSSLYGYTF.